This T cell receptor beta chain derives from a study of CD8 T cells in Susac syndrome. Overall study findings and caveats: Clonal expansion involving Susac CD8+ cells peaked in TEMRA cells and active patients.

In its sample, this clonotype was seen once. Its antigen remains unknown. CD8+ and CD4+ T cells were negatively isolated; TEMRA cells were FACS-enriched. RNA was extracted with the RNeasy kit, and a quantity of roughly 0.45 to 1 ug was reverse transcribed using random hexamers. TCRdb fed the immunoSEQ multiplex PCR reads into MiXCR, producing one record per CDR3 protein. Among some 96,000 distinct CDR3 sequences listed, about 95% were seen once. The V gene lost 1 base and the J gene lost 4 bases, with 16 bases spanning the gap. CDR1 is KGHSH and CDR2 is LQKENI in the germline V gene. The CDR3 is 16 amino acids.

Sample: CD8+ T cells from PBMCs. This clonotype was sampled from a human donor with Susac syndrome. The rearrangement joins TRBV18 to TRBJ1-2; weak D call: TRBD1 (6 bases). CDR3 amino acids: CASSPRTGGSGYGYTF. The CDR3 DNA reads as TGTGCCAGCTCACCACGGACTGGGGGCAGTGGCTATGGCTACACCTTC.